The present entry profiles one T cell receptor (beta chain) with its context. Antigen: not known. The data originate from a study of vaccination and CD4 T cells after COVID-19. Overall study results and limits: Median SARS-CoV-2-reactive clonotypes rose from approximately 21 to 40, not significantly.

Treatment of the sample: approximately 11-day PBMC culture with coronavirus spike peptide pools or control peptides (ViraFEST assay). Wells that each held 1.5 million to 2 million PBMCs were cultured with 9 to 10 IU/ml IL-2 and approximately 9.5 ug/ml peptide pools. Cultured CD4+ T cell DNA underwent sequencing with the Oncomine TCR Beta short-read assay. MiXCR, applied by TCRdb to the PCR reads, yields one record per CDR3 protein. The sample holds 20,000 to 30,000 distinct CDR3 sequences, around 70% seen once. The CDR3 contains 14 residues. The receptor was isolated from a human donor who received a COVID-19 vaccine. The source was CD4+ T cells from blood, cultured in vitro, collected after SARS-CoV-2 vaccination. The chain combines TRBV21-1 with TRBJ1-1; the table's D gene call, TRBD1, was not cross checked with the DNA. TRBV21-1 is labeled a pseudogene. For the CDR3, the DNA is TGTGCCAGCTTACAGGGGGCTAACGGCACTGAAGCTTTCTTT. It translates to CASLQGANGTEAFF.